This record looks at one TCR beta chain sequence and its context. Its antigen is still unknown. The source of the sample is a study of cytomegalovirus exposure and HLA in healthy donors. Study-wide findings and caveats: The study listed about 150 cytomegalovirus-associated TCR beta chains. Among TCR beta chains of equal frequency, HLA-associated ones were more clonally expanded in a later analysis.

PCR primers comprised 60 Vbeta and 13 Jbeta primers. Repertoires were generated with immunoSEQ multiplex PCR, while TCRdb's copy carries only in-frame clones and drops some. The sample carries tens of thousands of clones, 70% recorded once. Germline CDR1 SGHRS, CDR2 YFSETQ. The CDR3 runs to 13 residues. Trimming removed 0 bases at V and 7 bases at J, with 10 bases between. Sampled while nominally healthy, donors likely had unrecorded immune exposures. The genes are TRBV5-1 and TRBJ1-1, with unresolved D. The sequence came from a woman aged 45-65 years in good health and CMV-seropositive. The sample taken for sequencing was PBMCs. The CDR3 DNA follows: TGCGCCAGCAGCTTGGTTGGAGGCTATGAAGCTTTCTTT. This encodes CASSLVGGYEAFF.